This record concerns one T cell receptor beta chain sequence. The data originate from a study of blood T cell repertoires in COVID-19. Looking at the study overall: Collection of acute and convalescent COVID-19 samples took place in the United States, Italy and Spain. Sources were T cells, B-cell-depleted T cells, or PBMCs; the material itself was cDNA or gDNA.

The CDR3 is made up of 15 amino acids. Germline V CDR1 and CDR2: SGHTA, FQGNSA. Deletions cut 3 bases from V and 5 bases from J, with 16 bases between. Original processing notes: The authors estimated nucleated cell counts from reference gene primer amplification. Sequenced by immunoSEQ multiplex PCR; TCRdb stores in-frame clones only, minus some. Clone size and V and J calls were adopted from that table, with D and trimming inferred from the DNA. The sample has under 110,000 clones, 70% to 85% seen once. Sequencing was done on a sample of peripheral blood. The receptor was isolated from a woman aged 60 to 75 with acute or convalescent COVID-19. The chain employs TRBV7-2 and TRBJ1-1; a possible D gene is TRBD1 (6 bases). The chain's CDR3 is CASSFLLQGGTEAFF. As DNA, the CDR3 is TGTGCCAGCAGCTTCCTACTACAGGGCGGTACTGAAGCTTTCTTT.